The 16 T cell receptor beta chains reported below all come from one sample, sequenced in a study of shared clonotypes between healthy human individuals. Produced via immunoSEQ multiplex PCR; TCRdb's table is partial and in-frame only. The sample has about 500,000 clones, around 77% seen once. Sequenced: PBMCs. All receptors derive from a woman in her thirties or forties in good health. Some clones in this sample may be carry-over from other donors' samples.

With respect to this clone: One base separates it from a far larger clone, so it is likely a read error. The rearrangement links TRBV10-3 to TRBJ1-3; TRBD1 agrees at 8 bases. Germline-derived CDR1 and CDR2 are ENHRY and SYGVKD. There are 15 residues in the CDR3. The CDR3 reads CAIIGTGHSGNTTYF. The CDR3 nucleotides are TGTGCCATCATCGGGACAGGCCACTCTGGAAACACCACATATTTT.

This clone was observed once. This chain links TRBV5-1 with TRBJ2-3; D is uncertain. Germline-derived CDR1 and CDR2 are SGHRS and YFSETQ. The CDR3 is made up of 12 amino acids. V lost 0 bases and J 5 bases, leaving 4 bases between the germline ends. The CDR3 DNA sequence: TGCGCCAGCAGCTTGGTTGTAGATACGCAGTATTTT. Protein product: CASSLVVDTQYF.

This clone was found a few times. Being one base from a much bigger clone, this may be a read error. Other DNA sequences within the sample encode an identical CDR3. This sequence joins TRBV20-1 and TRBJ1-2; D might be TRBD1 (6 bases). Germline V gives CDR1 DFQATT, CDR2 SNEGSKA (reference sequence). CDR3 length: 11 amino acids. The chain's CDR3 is CGGQLDYGYTF. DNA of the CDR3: TGCGGGGGGCAGCTTGACTATGGCTACACCTTC.

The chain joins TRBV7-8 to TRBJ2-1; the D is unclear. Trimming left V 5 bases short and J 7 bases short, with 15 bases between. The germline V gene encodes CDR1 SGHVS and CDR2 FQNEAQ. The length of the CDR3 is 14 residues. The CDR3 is CASSPHGQRNEQFF. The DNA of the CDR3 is TGTGCCAGCAGCCCTCATGGGCAACGGAATGAGCAGTTCTTC.

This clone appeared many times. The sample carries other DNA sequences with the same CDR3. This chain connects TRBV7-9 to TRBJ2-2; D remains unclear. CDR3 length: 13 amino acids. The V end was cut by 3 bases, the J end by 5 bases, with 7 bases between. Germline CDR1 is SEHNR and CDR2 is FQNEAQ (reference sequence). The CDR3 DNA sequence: TGTGCCAGCAGCTTTCTGGGAACCGGGGAGCTGTTTTTT. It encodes CASSFLGTGELFF.

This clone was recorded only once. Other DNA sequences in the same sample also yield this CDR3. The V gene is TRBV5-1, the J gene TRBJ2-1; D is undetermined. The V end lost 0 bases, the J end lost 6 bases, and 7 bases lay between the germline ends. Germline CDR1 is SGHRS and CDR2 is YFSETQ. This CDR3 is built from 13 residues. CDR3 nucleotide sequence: TGCGCCAGCAGCTTGGGTGGTCTCAATGAGCAGTTCTTC. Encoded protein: CASSLGGLNEQFF.

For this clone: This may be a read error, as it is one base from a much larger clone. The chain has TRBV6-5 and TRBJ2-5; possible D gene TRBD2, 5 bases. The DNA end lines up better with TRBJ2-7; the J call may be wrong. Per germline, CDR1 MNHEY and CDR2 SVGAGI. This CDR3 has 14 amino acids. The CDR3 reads CDSMDRTRGYEQYF. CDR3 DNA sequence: TGTGACAGCATGGATAGGACTCGGGGCTACGAGCAGTACTTC.

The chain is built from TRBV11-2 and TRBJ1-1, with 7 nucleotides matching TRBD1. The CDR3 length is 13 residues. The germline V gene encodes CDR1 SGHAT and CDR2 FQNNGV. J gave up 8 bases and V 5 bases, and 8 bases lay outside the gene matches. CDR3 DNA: TGTGCCAGCAGCACCGACAGGGTAGGAGAAGCTTTCTTT. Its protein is CASSTDRVGEAFF.

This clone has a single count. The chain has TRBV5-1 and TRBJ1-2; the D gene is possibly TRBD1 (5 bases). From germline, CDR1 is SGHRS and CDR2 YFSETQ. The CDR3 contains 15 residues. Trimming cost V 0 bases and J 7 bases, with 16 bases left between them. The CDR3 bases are TGCGCCAGCAGCTTGGATACGGGGGGTCAAGGTGGCTACACCTTC. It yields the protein CASSLDTGGQGGYTF.

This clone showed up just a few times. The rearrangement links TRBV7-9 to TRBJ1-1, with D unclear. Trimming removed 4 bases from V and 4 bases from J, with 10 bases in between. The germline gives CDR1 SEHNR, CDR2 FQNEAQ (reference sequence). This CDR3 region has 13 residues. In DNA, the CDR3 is TGTGCCAGCAGCTCAGTTTTGGGCACTGAAGCTTTCTTT. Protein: CASSSVLGTEAFF.

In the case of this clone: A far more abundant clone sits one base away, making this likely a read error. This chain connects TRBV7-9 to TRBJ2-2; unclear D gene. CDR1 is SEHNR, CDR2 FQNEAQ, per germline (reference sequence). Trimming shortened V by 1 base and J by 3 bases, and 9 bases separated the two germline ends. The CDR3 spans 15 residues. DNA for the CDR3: TGTGCCAGCAGCTTAGGCACTGGCGACACCGGGGAGCTGTTTTTT. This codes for CASSLGTGDTGELFF.

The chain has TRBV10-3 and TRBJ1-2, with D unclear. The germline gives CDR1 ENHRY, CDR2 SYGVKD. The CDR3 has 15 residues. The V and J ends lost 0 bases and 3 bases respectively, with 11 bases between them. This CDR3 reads CAISESPRRDYGYTF. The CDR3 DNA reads TGTGCCATCAGTGAGTCACCCCGAAGGGACTATGGCTACACCTTC.

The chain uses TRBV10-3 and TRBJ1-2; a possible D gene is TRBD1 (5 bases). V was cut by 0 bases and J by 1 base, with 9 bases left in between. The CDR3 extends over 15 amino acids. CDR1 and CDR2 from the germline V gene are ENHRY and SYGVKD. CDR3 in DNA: TGTGCCATCAGTGAGTCGCTTCAGGGTAACTATGGCTACACCTTC. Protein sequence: CAISESLQGNYGYTF.

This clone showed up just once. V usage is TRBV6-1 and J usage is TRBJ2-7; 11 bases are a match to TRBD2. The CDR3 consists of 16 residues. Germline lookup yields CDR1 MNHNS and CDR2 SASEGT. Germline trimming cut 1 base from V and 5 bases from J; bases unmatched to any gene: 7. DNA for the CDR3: TGTGCCAGCAGTGAAGTGGTGACTAGCGGGAACCACGAGCAGTACTTC. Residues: CASSEVVTSGNHEQYF.

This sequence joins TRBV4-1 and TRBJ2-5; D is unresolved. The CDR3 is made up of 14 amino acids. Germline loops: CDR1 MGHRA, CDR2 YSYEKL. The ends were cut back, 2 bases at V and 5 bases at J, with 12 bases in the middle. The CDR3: CASSQSGPGETQYF. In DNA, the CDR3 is TGCGCCAGCAGCCAATCTGGACCGGGTGAGACCCAGTACTTC.

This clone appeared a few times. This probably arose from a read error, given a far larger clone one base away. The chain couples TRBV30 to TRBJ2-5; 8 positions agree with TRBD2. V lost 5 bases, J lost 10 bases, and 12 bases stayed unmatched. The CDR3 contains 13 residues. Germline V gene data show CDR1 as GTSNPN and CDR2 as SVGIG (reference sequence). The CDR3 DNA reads TGTGCCTGGCGCCGGACGGGGGGGCAGATCCAGTACTTC. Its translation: CAWRRTGGQIQYF.